This T cell receptor (beta chain) derives from a study of blood T cell repertoires in COVID-19 (TCRdb year 2020). Regarding the research as a whole: Collaborator samples came from the United States, Italy and Spain and covered acute and convalescent phases of COVID-19. The material from the prospective study consisted of cDNA or gDNA derived from T cells, B-cell-depleted T cells, or PBMCs. Deeply sampled blood TCRbeta repertoires from subjects exposed to, actively infected with, or recovered from COVID-19 were included in the dataset. A freely available public database, intended as a resource for researchers studying the immune response to SARS-CoV-2, is where the repertoires were released. Samples were obtained from the ongoing ImmuneRACE study (first 160 participants) and from approximately 1,200 subjects provided by 6 global collaborators. The sample metadata nearly always contained a de-identified subject ID, COVID-19 status, age in years and sex. Where HLA class I and class II types were available, the types were taken from metadata supplied by the sample provider, not from assay-based typing.

Paper-wide results and their limitations: The amount of clinical and demographic metadata varied by source and participant and was provided uncurated.

This clone was found a few times. Its antigen remains undetermined. No much larger clone exists at a distance of one base, and base qualities are not known. The immunoSEQ Assay, a bias-controlled multiplex PCR, was used to amplify TCRbeta CDR3 regions from genomic DNA. As for the authors' bioinformatics: Within the assay, amplification of reference gene primers was used to estimate how many nucleated cells each sample contained. To quantify the absolute abundance of each unique TCRbeta CDR3 rearrangement, sequence reads were collapsed and filtered. For each sample, productive Simpson clonality was calculated as the square root of Simpson's diversity index across productive rearrangements. The immuneACCESS repertoire file appears here via TCRdb, limited to in-frame rearrangements. These files lack a portion of the clones; in checked studies, under half of the deficit traces to unresolved V genes, and the cause of the others is not known. Clonal size and the V and J genes are those of that table, whereas D and trimming came from the DNA. This sample is represented by tens of thousands of clones; roughly nine tenths of them were singletons. The ten most abundant clones make up approximately 5.1% of the sample.

Each collaborating institution followed its own protocols to collect whole blood in K2EDTA tubes. For TCRbeta analysis, collaborators shipped samples as frozen whole blood, isolated PBMCs, or DNA extracted from either of those sample types. From cysteine to phenylalanine, the CDR3 is 15 amino acids long. Just the 45-base CDR3 DNA is kept, in frame starting at base 1. Unmatched junction bases come to 3, with V trimmed by 5 bases and J by 4 bases. Sequences MNHNY (CDR1) and SVGAGI (CDR2) are obtained from the germline V gene (reference sequence). Sequenced: peripheral blood. The chain is made from TRBV6-6 and TRBJ1-3, with TRBD1 identical over 12 junction bases. This TCR came from a man older than 75 in a cohort sampled during active COVID-19. Here is the DNA: TGTGCCAGCAGTCCCGGGACAGGGGGCGGAAACACCATATATTTT. Its translation reads: CASSPGTGGGNTIYF.